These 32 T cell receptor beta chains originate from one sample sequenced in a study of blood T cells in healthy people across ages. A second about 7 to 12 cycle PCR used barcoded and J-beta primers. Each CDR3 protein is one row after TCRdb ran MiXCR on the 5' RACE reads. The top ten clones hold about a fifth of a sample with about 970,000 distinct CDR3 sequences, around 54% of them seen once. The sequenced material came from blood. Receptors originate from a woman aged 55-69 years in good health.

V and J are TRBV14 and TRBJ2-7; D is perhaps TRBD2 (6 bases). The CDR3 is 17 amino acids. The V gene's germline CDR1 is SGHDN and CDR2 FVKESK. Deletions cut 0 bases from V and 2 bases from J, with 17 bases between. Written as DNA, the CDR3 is TGTGCCAGCAGCCAAGATCTACGGAGGGAGGACACCTACGAGCAGTACTTC. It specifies CASSQDLRREDTYEQYF. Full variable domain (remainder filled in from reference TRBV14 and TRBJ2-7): EAGVTQFPSHSVIEKGQTVTLRCDPISGHDNLYWYRRVMGKEIKFLLHFVKESKQDESGMPNNRFLAERTGGTYSTLKVQPAELEDSGVYFCASSQDLRREDTYEQYFGPGTRLTVT.

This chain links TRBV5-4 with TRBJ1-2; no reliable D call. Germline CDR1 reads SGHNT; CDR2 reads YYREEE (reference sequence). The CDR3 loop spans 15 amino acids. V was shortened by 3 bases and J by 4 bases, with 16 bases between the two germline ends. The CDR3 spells CASSSPGPKGYGYTF. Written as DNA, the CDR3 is TGTGCCAGCAGCTCGCCGGGTCCTAAGGGCTATGGCTACACCTTC. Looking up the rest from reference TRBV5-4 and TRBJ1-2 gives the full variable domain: ETGVTQSPTHLIKTRGQQVTLRCSSQSGHNTVSWYQQALGQGPQFIFQYYREEENGRGNFPPRFSGLQFPNYSSELNVNALELDDSALYLCASSSPGPKGYGYTFGSGTRLTVV.

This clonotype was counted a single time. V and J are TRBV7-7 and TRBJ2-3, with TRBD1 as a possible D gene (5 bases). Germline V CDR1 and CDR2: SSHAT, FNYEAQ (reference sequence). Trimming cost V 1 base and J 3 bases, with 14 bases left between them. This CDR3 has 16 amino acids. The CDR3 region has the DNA TGTGCCAGCAGCTTAGATGGGGCAGGGTGGACAGATACGCAGTATTTT. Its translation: CASSLDGAGWTDTQYF.

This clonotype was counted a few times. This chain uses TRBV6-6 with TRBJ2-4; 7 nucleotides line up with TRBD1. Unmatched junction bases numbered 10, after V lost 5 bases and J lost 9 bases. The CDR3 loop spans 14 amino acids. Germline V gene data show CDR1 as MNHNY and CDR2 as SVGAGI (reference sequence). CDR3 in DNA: TGTGCCAGCAGTCATAAACAGGGGAACCCCATTCAGTACTTC. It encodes CASSHKQGNPIQYF.

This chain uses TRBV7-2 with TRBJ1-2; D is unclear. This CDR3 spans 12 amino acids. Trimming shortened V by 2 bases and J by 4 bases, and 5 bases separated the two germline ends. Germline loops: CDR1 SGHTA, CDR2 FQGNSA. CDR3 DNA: TGTGCCAGCAGCTTAACTCCCTATGGCTACACCTTC. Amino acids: CASSLTPYGYTF.

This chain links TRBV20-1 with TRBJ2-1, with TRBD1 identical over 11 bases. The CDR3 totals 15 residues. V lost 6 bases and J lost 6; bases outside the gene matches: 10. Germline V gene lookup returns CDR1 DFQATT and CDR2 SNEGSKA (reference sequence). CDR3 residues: CSAVPGQGVLNEQFF. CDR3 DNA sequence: TGCAGTGCAGTCCCGGGACAGGGGGTCCTCAATGAGCAGTTCTTC.

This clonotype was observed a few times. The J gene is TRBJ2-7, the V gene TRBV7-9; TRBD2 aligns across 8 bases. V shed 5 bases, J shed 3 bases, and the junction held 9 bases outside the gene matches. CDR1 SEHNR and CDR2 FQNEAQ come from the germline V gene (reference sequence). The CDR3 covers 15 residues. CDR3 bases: TGTGCCAGCAGCCAAGCGGGAGTTAACAGCTACGAGCAGTACTTC. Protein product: CASSQAGVNSYEQYF. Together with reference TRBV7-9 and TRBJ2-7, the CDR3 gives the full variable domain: DTGVSQNPRHKITKRGQNVTFRCDPISEHNRLYWYRQTLGQGPEFLTYFQNEAQLEKSRLLSDRFSAERPKGSFSTLEIQRTEQGDSAMYLCASSQAGVNSYEQYFGPGTRLTVT.

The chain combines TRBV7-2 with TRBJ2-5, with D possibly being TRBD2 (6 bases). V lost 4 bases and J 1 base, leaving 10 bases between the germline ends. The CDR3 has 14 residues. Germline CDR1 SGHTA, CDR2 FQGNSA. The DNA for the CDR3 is TGTGCCAGCAGCTCACGGACTATCCAAGAGACCCAGTACTTC. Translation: CASSSRTIQETQYF.

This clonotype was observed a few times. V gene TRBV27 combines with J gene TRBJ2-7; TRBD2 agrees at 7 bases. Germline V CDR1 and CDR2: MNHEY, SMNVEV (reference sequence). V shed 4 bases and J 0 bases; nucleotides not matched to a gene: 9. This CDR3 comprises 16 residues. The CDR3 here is CASSSTLARSSYEQYF. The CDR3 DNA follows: TGTGCCAGCAGTTCCACACTAGCGCGGAGCTCCTACGAGCAGTACTTC.

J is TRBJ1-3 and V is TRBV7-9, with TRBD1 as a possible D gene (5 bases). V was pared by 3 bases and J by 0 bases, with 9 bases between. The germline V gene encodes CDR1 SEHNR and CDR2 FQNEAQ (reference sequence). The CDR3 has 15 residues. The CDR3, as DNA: TGTGCCAGCAGCTTTGGGACGGGCTCTGGAAACACCATATATTTT. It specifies CASSFGTGSGNTIYF.

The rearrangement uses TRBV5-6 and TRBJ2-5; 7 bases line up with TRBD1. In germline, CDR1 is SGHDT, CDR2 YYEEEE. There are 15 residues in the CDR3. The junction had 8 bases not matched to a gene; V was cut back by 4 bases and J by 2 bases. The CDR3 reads CASSLGQLLQETQYF. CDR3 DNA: TGTGCCAGCAGCCTGGGACAGCTACTACAAGAGACCCAGTACTTC.

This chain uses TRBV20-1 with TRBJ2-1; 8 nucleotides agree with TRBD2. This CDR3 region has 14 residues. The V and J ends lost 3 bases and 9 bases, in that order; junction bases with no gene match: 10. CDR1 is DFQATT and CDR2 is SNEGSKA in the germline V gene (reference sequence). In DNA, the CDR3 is TGCAGTGCTAGGACAAGCGGGAGACGGGGTGAGCAGTTCTTC. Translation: CSARTSGRRGEQFF.

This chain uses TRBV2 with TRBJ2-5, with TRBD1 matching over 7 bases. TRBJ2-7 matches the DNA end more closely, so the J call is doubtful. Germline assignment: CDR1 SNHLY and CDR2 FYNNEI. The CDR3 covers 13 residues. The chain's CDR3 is CASGTVGTYEQYF. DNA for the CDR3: TGTGCCAGCGGGACAGTAGGAACCTACGAGCAGTACTTC.

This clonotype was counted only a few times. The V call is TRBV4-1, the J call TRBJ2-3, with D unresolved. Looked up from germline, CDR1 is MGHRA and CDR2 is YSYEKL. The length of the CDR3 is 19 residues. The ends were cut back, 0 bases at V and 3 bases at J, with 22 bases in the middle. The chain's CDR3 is CASSQETSQRDYATDTQYF. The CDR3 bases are TGCGCCAGCAGCCAAGAAACCAGCCAAAGGGATTATGCGACAGATACGCAGTATTTT.

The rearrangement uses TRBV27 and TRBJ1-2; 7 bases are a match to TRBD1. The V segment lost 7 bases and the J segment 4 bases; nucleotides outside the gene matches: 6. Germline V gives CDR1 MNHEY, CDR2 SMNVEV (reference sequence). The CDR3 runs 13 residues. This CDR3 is CASKPQGSYGYTF. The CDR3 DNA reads TGTGCCAGCAAGCCACAGGGGAGCTATGGCTACACCTTC.

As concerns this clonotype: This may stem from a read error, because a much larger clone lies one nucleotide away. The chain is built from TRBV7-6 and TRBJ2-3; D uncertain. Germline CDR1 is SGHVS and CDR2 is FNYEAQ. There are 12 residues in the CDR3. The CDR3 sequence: CACSQAGDTQYF. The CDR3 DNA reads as TGTGCCTGCAGCCAGGCCGGAGATACGCAGTATTTT.

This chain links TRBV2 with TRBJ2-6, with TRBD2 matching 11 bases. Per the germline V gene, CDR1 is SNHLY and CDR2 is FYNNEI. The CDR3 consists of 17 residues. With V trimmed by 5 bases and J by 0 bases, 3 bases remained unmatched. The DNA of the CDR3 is TGTGCCAGCAGTCCCACTAGCGGGAGCTCTGGGGCCAACGTCCTGACTTTC. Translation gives CASSPTSGSSGANVLTF.

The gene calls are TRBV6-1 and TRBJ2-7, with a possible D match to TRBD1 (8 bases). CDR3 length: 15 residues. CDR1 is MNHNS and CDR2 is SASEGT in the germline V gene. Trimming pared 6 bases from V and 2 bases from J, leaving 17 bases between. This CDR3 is CASSIWTGTTYEQYF. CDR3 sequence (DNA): TGTGCCAGCAGCATATGGACAGGGACTACCTACGAGCAGTACTTC.

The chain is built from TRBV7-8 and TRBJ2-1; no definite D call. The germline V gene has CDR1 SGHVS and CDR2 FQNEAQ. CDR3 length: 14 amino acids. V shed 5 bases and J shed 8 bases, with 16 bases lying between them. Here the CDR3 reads CASSARRLTHEQFF. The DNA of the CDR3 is TGTGCCAGCAGCGCTCGACGGCTGACTCATGAGCAGTTCTTC.

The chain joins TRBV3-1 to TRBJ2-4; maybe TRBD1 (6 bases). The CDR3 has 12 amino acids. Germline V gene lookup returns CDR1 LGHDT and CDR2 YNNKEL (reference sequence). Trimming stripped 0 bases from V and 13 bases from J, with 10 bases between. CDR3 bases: TGTGCCAGCAGCCAAGATTGGGACAAGCAGTACTTC. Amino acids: CASSQDWDKQYF.

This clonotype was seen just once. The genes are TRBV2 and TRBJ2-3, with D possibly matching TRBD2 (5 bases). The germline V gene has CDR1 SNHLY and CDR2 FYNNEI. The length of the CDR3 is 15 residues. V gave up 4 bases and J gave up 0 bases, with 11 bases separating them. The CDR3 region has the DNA TGTGCCAGCAGTGCGTTTGCGGGTAGCACAGATACGCAGTATTTT. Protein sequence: CASSAFAGSTDTQYF.

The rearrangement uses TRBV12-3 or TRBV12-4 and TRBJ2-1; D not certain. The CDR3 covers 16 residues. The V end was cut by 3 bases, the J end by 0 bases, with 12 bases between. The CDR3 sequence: CASSLSATYSYNEQFF. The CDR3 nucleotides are TGTGCCAGCAGTTTGTCAGCGACCTACTCCTACAATGAGCAGTTCTTC.

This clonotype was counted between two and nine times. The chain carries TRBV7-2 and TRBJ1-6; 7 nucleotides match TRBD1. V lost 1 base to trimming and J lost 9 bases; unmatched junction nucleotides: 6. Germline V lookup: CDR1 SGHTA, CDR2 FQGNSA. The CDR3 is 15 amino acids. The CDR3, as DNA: TGTGCCAGCAGCTTAGGGGACAGAGGTATTTCACCCCTCCACTTT. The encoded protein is CASSLGDRGISPLHF.

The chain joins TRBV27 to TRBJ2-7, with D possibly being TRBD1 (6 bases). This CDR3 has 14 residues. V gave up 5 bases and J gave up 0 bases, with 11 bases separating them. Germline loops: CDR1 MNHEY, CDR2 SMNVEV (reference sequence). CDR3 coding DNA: TGTGCCAGCAGTATGACAGGCGTCTCCTACGAGCAGTACTTC. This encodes CASSMTGVSYEQYF.

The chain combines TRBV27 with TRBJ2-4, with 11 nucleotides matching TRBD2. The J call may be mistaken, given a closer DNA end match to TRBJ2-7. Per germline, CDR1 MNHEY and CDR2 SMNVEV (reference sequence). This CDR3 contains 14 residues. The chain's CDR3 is CASKLAGGFYEQYF. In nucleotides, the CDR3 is TGTGCCAGCAAGCTAGCGGGAGGATTTTACGAGCAGTACTTC.

The CDR3 coding sequence is TGCGCCAGCAGAAATGGACTAAGCTCCCCCTACGAGCAGTACTTC. Protein: CASRNGLSSPYEQYF. The chain has TRBV4-1 and TRBJ2-7; weak D call: TRBD2 (6 bases). The CDR3 is 15 residues long. Trimming pared 6 bases from V and 2 bases from J, leaving 17 bases between. Germline loops: CDR1 MGHRA, CDR2 YSYEKL.

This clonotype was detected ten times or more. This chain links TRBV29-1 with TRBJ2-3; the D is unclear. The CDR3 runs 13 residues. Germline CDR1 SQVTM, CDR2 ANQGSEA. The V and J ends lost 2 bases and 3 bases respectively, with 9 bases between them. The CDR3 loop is CSVELTGTDTQYF. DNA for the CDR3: TGCAGCGTTGAATTAACTGGGACAGATACGCAGTATTTT.

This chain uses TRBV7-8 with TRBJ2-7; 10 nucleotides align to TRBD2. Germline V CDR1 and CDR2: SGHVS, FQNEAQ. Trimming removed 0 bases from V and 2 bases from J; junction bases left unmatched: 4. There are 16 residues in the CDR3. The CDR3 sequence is CASSLAGTSATYEQYF. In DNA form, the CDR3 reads TGTGCCAGCAGCTTAGCGGGGACTAGCGCAACCTACGAGCAGTACTTC.

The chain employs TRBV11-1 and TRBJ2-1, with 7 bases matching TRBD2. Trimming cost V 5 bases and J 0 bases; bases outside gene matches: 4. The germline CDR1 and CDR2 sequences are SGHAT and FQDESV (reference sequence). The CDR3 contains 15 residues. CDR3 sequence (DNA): TGTGCCAGCAGCCACAGCGGGATCTCCTACAATGAGCAGTTCTTC. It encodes CASSHSGISYNEQFF.

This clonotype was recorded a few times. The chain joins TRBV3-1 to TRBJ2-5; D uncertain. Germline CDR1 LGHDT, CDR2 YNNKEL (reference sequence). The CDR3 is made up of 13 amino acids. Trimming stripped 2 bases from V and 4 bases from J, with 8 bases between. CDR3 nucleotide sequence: TGTGCCAGCAGCCAAAGTTCAGCAGAGACCCAGTACTTC. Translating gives CASSQSSAETQYF.

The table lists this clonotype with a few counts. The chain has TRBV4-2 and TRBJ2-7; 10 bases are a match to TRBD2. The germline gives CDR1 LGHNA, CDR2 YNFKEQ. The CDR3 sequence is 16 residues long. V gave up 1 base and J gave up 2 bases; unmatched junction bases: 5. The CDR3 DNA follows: TGTGCCAGCAGCCAAGCTAATAGCGGGAGGACCTACGAGCAGTACTTC. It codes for CASSQANSGRTYEQYF.

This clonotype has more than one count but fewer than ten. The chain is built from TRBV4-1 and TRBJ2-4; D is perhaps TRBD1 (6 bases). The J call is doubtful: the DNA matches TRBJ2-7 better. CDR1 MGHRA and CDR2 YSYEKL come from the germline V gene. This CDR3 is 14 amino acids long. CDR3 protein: CASSQWVGAYEQYF. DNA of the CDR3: TGCGCCAGCAGCCAATGGGTGGGGGCATACGAGCAGTACTTC.